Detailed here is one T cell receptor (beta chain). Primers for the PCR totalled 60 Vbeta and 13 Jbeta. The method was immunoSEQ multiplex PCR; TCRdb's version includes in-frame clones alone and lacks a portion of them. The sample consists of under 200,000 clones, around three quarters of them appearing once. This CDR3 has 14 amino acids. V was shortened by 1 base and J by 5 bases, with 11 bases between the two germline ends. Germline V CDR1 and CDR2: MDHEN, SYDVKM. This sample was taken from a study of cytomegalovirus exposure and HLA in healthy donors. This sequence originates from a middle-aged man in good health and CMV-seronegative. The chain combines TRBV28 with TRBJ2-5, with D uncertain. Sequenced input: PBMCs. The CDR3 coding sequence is TGTGCCAGCAGTTTATCGCGTGTTTCGGAGACCCAGTACTTC. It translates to CASSLSRVSETQYF.